One and the same sample provided the 10 T cell receptor beta chains below, sequenced in a study of blood T cell repertoires in COVID-19. TCRdb's copy holds only in-frame clones and misses some; the assay was immunoSEQ multiplex PCR. The sample includes approximately 270,000 clones, about 85% seen only once; the top ten take under 4%. Sequenced material: peripheral blood. The source is a man between 18 and 29 years old with active or convalescent COVID-19.

The rearrangement uses TRBV7-9 and TRBJ1-5; the D gene is possibly TRBD1 (5 bases). The V and J ends lost 2 bases and 4 bases respectively, with 6 bases between them. The germline V gene encodes CDR1 SEHNR and CDR2 FQNEAQ (reference sequence). The CDR3 sequence is 13 residues long. CDR3 in DNA: TGTGCCAGCAGCTTATCAGGGAATCAGCCCCAGCATTTT. Amino acid sequence: CASSLSGNQPQHF.

The rearrangement links TRBV5-1 to TRBJ2-2, with a possible D match to TRBD1 (5 bases). Trimming stripped 3 bases from V and 0 bases from J, with 9 bases between. There are 15 residues in the CDR3. Germline values: CDR1 SGHRS, CDR2 YFSETQ. The CDR3 coding sequence is TGCGCCAGCAGCTCCCGGACACCGAACACCGGGGAGCTGTTTTTT. Translation: CASSSRTPNTGELFF. Filled out from reference TRBV5-1 and TRBJ2-2, the complete variable domain reads KAGVTQTPRYLIKTRGQQVTLSCSPISGHRSVSWYQQTPGQGLQFLFEYFSETQRNKGNFPGRFSGRQFSNSRSEMNVSTLELGDSALYLCASSSRTPNTGELFFGEGSRLTVL.

As DNA, the CDR3 is TGTGCCAGCAGTCTGCGGGTAGCGCACCGGGGGGAGCAGTACTTC. Translation: CASSLRVAHRGEQYF. The chain has TRBV28 and TRBJ2-7; tentative D call: TRBD2 (6 bases). Germline values: CDR1 MDHEN, CDR2 SYDVKM. Trimming shortened V by 5 bases and J by 7 bases, and 21 bases separated the two germline ends. The CDR3 sequence is 15 residues long.

This chain connects TRBV11-3 to TRBJ1-1; D is unresolved. The CDR3 spans 13 residues. Between the trimmed V and J ends, which lost 1 base and 1 base, there was a span of 4 bases. Germline V gene lookup returns CDR1 SGHNT and CDR2 YENEEA. The CDR3 loop is CASSLVQNTEAFF. In DNA form, the CDR3 reads TGTGCCAGCAGCTTAGTCCAGAACACTGAAGCTTTCTTT. Full variable domain (missing parts from reference TRBV11-3 and TRBJ1-1): EAGVVQSPRYKIIEKKQPVAFWCNPISGHNTLYWYLQNLGQGPELLIRYENEEAVDDSQLPKDRFSAERLKGVDSTLKIQPAELGDSAVYLCASSLVQNTEAFFGQGTRLTVV.

This clone was counted a single time. The rearrangement joins TRBV28 to TRBJ1-3; 7 positions match TRBD1. This CDR3 is 17 amino acids long. The V gene end was trimmed by 6 bases and the J gene end by 2 bases; junction bases not matched to a gene: 13. CDR1 and CDR2 (germline): MDHEN, SYDVKM. CDR3: CASSSNIKGAAGNTIYF. In DNA, the CDR3 is TGTGCCAGCAGCTCTAACATAAAGGGGGCAGCTGGAAACACCATATATTTT.

The rearrangement joins TRBV27 to TRBJ1-4; D ambiguous. Trimming stripped 6 bases from V and 7 bases from J, with 18 bases between. Germline CDR1 is MNHEY and CDR2 is SMNVEV (reference sequence). The CDR3 runs to 15 residues. The CDR3 nucleotides read TGTGCCAGCAGCACCCGGCCGAGGGCAGGTGAAAAACTGTTTTTT. Its protein product is CASSTRPRAGEKLFF.

V is TRBV15 and J is TRBJ1-6; tentative D call: TRBD1 (5 bases). There are 13 residues in the CDR3. Germline V gene data show CDR1 as LNHNV and CDR2 as YYDKDF (reference sequence). Trimming pared 5 bases from V and 9 bases from J, leaving 11 bases between. CDR3 in amino acids: CATSSGGSSPLHF. As DNA, the CDR3 is TGTGCCACCAGCTCGGGGGGGTCTTCACCCCTCCACTTT.

The V gene is TRBV19, the J gene TRBJ1-5, with TRBD1 identical over 7 bases. Trimming at V came to 5 bases and at J to 4 bases, leaving 5 bases not matched to a gene. Germline V gene data show CDR1 as LNHDA and CDR2 as SQIVND (reference sequence). The CDR3 covers 14 residues. CDR3 DNA sequence: TGTGCCAGTAGTCCGACAGGGCGTAATCAGCCCCAGCATTTT. Its translation: CASSPTGRNQPQHF.

The chain combines TRBV12-3 or TRBV12-4 with TRBJ2-7; D ambiguous. CDR3 length: 11 residues. V was clipped by 4 bases and J by 5 bases, with 6 bases between them. CDR3 loop: CASSWRNEQYF. In nucleotides, the CDR3 is TGTGCCAGCAGTTGGAGAAACGAGCAGTACTTC.

The rearrangement uses TRBV11-1 and TRBJ2-5, with 10 bases aligning to TRBD1. J was trimmed by 4 bases and V by 4 bases; bases with no gene match: 6. Per the germline V gene, CDR1 is SGHAT and CDR2 is FQDESV (reference sequence). The CDR3 has 15 residues. The CDR3 reads CASSYNGDRGETQYF. Written as DNA, the CDR3 is TGTGCCAGCAGCTATAACGGGGACAGGGGAGAGACCCAGTACTTC.